The clone carrying this T cell receptor beta chain was counted a few times. Germline assignment: CDR1 SGHRS and CDR2 YFSETQ. This CDR3 is 15 amino acids long. V lost 1 base and J 0 bases, leaving 5 bases between the germline ends. Preparation of the TCRbeta library was carried out with unique molecular identifiers. A single record per CDR3 protein comes from TCRdb applying MiXCR to the PCR reads. The data contain just under 550,000 distinct CDR3 sequences, about 18% of them singletons. The data stem from a study of T-cell reconstitution after alpha-beta-depleted transplantation in children. The receptor's source is a human donor who donated a stem cell graft to a child with acute lymphoblastic leukemia. This sample comprised PBMCs from the stem cell graft donor, obtained from the stem cell graft. This chain connects TRBV5-1 to TRBJ2-6; no reliable D call. Written as DNA, the CDR3 is TGCGCCAGCAGCTTGTTGGTCTCTGGGGCCAACGTCCTGACTTTC. This translates into CASSLLVSGANVLTF.